Presented here are 19 T cell receptor beta chains from one specimen sequenced in a study of early stage breast cancer tumors. The table came from immunoSEQ multiplex PCR; TCRdb's copy has only in-frame clones and leaves some out. There are about 30,000 clones in the sample; around 70% occur only once, and around 34% lies in the top ten. The specimen was blood. The receptors shown here come from a person aged 45 to 59 with breast cancer.

CDR3 protein: CASSVFGGEAFF. In nucleotides, the CDR3 is TGTGCCAGCAGTGTCTTCGGGGGAGAAGCTTTCTTT. This chain links TRBV6-1 with TRBJ1-1; D is possibly TRBD1 (5 bases). This CDR3 spans 12 amino acids. V was clipped by 4 bases and J by 8 bases, with 11 bases between them. Per the germline V gene, CDR1 is MNHNS and CDR2 is SASEGT.

The V and J genes are TRBV29-1 and TRBJ2-1; 9 nucleotides line up with TRBD2. This CDR3 region has 13 residues. V lost 5 bases, J lost 1 base, and 0 bases stayed unmatched. Germline V gives CDR1 SQVTM, CDR2 ANQGSEA. This CDR3 reads CSVSGGSYNEQFF. CDR3 bases: TGCAGCGTTAGCGGGGGGTCCTACAATGAGCAGTTCTTC.

This chain joins TRBV10-3 and TRBJ2-3, with D possibly matching TRBD2 (6 bases). Looked up from germline, CDR1 is ENHRY and CDR2 is SYGVKD. The germline V and J ends were trimmed by 2 bases and 1 base, with 19 bases remaining between them. CDR3 length equals 18 residues. The CDR3 nucleotides read TGTGCCATCAGTGAGCCCTCGGGACTGTCGGAGGGCACAGATACGCAGTATTTT. Translation gives CAISEPSGLSEGTDTQYF.

The V call is TRBV10-1, the J call TRBJ2-3; 8 bases agree with TRBD1. Germline V lookup: CDR1 WNHNN, CDR2 SYGVQD (reference sequence). V lost 3 bases to trimming and J lost 7 bases; unmatched junction nucleotides: 12. The CDR3 loop spans 16 amino acids. CDR3 protein: CASSDRDRGSTYTQYF. The DNA of the CDR3 is TGCGCCAGCAGTGATCGCGACAGGGGTAGCACTTATACGCAGTATTTT.

V and J are TRBV6-5 and TRBJ1-5; D is unresolved. Germline V gene data show CDR1 as MNHEY and CDR2 as SVGAGI. V lost 8 bases, J lost 5 bases, and 7 bases lay in between. CDR3 length: 11 residues. This CDR3 is CASGRDQPQHF. DNA for the CDR3: TGTGCCAGCGGAAGGGATCAGCCCCAGCATTTT.

The chain is built from TRBV2 and TRBJ1-2; D remains unclear. Germline loops: CDR1 SNHLY, CDR2 FYNNEI. The CDR3 contains 15 residues. Between the trimmed V and J ends, which lost 3 bases and 4 bases, there was a span of 15 bases. The CDR3 loop reads CASSDGSPFIYGYTF. CDR3 DNA sequence: TGTGCCAGCAGTGATGGGTCACCCTTCATCTATGGCTACACCTTC.

The chain couples TRBV7-8 to TRBJ2-7, with D perhaps TRBD1 or TRBD2 (6 bases each). With 7 bases removed from V and 6 bases from J, the gap between germline ends came to 10 bases. Germline V gene data show CDR1 as SGHVS and CDR2 as FQNEAQ. The length of the CDR3 is 11 residues. The CDR3 region is CASTGAFEQYF. The CDR3 DNA is TGTGCCAGCACGGGGGCCTTCGAGCAGTACTTC.

The gene calls are TRBV21-1 and TRBJ2-2; TRBD1, as called in the table, went unchecked against the DNA. TRBV21-1 is a recognized pseudogene. CDR3 length equals 19 residues. The CDR3 spells CASSKRLPGTASNTGELFF. For the CDR3, the DNA is TGTGCCAGCAGCAAAAGGCTCCCCGGGACAGCTTCGAACACCGGGGAGCTGTTTTTT.

This chain joins TRBV27 and TRBJ2-7; 11 bases are shared with TRBD1. Germline V gene lookup returns CDR1 MNHEY and CDR2 SMNVEV (reference sequence). CDR3 length: 15 amino acids. V dropped 6 bases and J dropped 4; count of bases not matched to a gene: 8. CDR3 region: CASSRRGQGGYEQYF. The CDR3 DNA sequence: TGTGCCAGCAGCCGCCGGGGACAGGGGGGATACGAGCAGTACTTC.

Only a few counts were recorded for this clone. The chain carries TRBV7-9 and TRBJ1-2; TRBD1 matches 11 bases. After removal of 5 bases from V and 8 bases from J, the junction contained 7 bases not matched to a gene. This CDR3 is built from 14 residues. Germline V gene lookup returns CDR1 SEHNR and CDR2 FQNEAQ (reference sequence). DNA of the CDR3: TGTGCCAGCAGCCCCGGACAGGGGGCCGGGGGCTACACCTTC. This gives the protein CASSPGQGAGGYTF.

V and J are TRBV6-1 and TRBJ2-3; 12 nucleotides agree with TRBD2. V gave up 8 bases and J gave up 4 bases; unmatched junction bases: 7. In germline, CDR1 is MNHNS, CDR2 SASEGT. The CDR3 loop spans 15 amino acids. CDR3 sequence (DNA): TGTGCCAGCTTGTTCGGACTAGCGGGACCAGATACGCAGTATTTT. It encodes CASLFGLAGPDTQYF.

This clone was seen a handful of times. A junction end diverges from the germline sequence, so it may reflect a read error. The V call is TRBV7-7, the J call TRBJ2-2; D may be TRBD2 (5 bases). Per the germline V gene, CDR1 is SSHAT and CDR2 is FNYEAQ (reference sequence). CDR3 length equals 18 residues. This CDR3 reads CASSLDGWASRFTGELFF. In nucleotides, the CDR3 is TGTGCTAGCAGCTTAGACGGTTGGGCTAGCAGATTCACCGGGGAGCTGTTTTTT.

The CDR3 sequence is CASSPSVTGELFF. CDR3 nucleotide sequence: TGTGCCAGCAGCCCATCTGTAACCGGGGAGCTGTTTTTT. The chain uses TRBV11-1 and TRBJ2-2; D uncertain. Germline CDR1 is SGHAT and CDR2 is FQDESV (reference sequence). The CDR3 is made up of 13 amino acids. Trimming took off 5 bases at V and 5 bases at J, with 9 bases between the two ends.

The chain carries TRBV29-1 and TRBJ2-1; D remains ambiguous. The V end was cut by 7 bases, the J end by 10 bases, with 11 bases between. The CDR3 extends over 10 amino acids. Germline CDR1 is SQVTM and CDR2 is ANQGSEA. CDR3 sequence reads: CSALAFEQFF. For the CDR3, the DNA is TGCAGCGCCCTCGCCTTCGAGCAGTTCTTC.

The chain recombines TRBV25-1 with TRBJ2-5, with 7 bases aligning to TRBD1. Losses at the gene ends were 6 bases for V and 5 bases for J; bases not matched to a gene: 6. This CDR3 has 13 residues. CDR1 is MGHDK and CDR2 is SYGVNS in the germline V gene. The CDR3 DNA sequence: TGTGCCAGCAGGAGAGACAGGGCCGAGACCCAGTACTTC. This encodes CASRRDRAETQYF.

V gene TRBV10-3 combines with J gene TRBJ2-1; 13 nucleotides match TRBD2. The trim removed 0 bases at V and 9 bases at J, leaving 5 bases unmatched. Germline CDR1 ENHRY, CDR2 SYGVKD. This CDR3 region has 16 residues. The CDR3 DNA reads TGTGCCATCAGTGAGTCGACTAGCGGGAGGCTTAGTGAGCAGTTCTTC. It translates to CAISESTSGRLSEQFF.

V gene TRBV13 combines with J gene TRBJ1-5, with D tentatively TRBD1 (5 bases). Trimming took 2 bases from V and 5 from J, leaving 10 bases between them. The CDR3 sequence is 14 residues long. CDR1 and CDR2 from the germline V gene are PRHDT and FYEKMQ (reference sequence). The CDR3 DNA reads as TGTGCCAGCAGCTTAAAAGGGGACTATCAGCCCCAGCATTTT. Encoded protein: CASSLKGDYQPQHF.

The chain links TRBV27 to TRBJ2-3; D remains ambiguous. The CDR3 is 16 residues long. V lost 5 bases, J lost 2 bases, and 17 bases lay in between. Germline CDR1 and CDR2: MNHEY and SMNVEV (reference sequence). The CDR3: CASSPGSPHVTDTQYF. The CDR3 DNA sequence: TGTGCCAGCAGTCCTGGTTCACCTCACGTCACAGATACGCAGTATTTT.

The chain links TRBV7-2 to TRBJ2-3; TRBD2 might be the D (6 bases). V lost 5 bases, J lost 5 bases, and 17 bases lay in between. The CDR3 covers 15 residues. Germline V lookup: CDR1 SGHTA, CDR2 FQGNSA. The CDR3 loop reads CASSPIEGGRDTQYF. The CDR3 DNA reads TGTGCCAGCAGCCCTATTGAGGGAGGTAGAGATACGCAGTATTTT. The variable domain in full, with the rest retrieved from reference TRBV7-2 and TRBJ2-3, is GAGVSQSPSNKVTEKGKDVELRCDPISGHTALYWYRQSLGQGLEFLIYFQGNSAPDKSGLPSDRFSAERTGGSVSTLTIQRTQQEDSAVYLCASSPIEGGRDTQYFGPGTRLTVL.